This T cell receptor (beta chain) originates from a study of CD8 T cells in Susac syndrome. After extraction with the RNeasy kit, roughly 0.5 to 1 ug of the RNA was reverse transcribed using random hexamers. TCRdb passed the immunoSEQ multiplex PCR reads through MiXCR, listing each CDR3 protein once. The sample shows about 200,000 distinct CDR3 sequences, roughly 95% of them seen only once. The CDR3 consists of 13 residues. The V gene lost 6 bases and the J gene lost 8 bases, with 19 bases spanning the gap. From germline, CDR1 is DFQATT and CDR2 SNEGSKA (reference sequence). CD8+ and CD4+ T cells were negatively isolated; TEMRA cells were FACS-enriched.

Sequenced sample: CD4+ T cells from PBMCs. The rearrangement uses TRBV20-1 and TRBJ1-2; D is perhaps TRBD1 (5 bases). The clonotype was recovered from a human donor with multiple sclerosis. CDR3 loop: CSAREGVVRGYTF. CDR3 in DNA: TGCAGTGCCCGGGAAGGGGTTGTAAGGGGCTACACCTTC.